Below, 21 T cell receptor beta chains from the same sample are listed, as sequenced in a study of blood T cells in healthy people across ages. A J-beta primer mix and a sample-barcoded 5' primer were used in a second PCR of roughly 6 to 11 cycles. TCRdb reprocessed the 5' RACE reads with MiXCR, giving one entry per CDR3 protein. The sample lists 750,000 to 950,000 distinct CDR3 sequences; 53% were seen once. The specimen was blood. Receptor source: a man older than 75 in good health.

The chain uses TRBV7-2 and TRBJ2-3; no definite D call. The V end lost 5 bases, the J end lost 14 bases, and 23 bases lay between the germline ends. Germline V gives CDR1 SGHTA, CDR2 FQGNSA. This CDR3 contains 14 residues. For the CDR3, the DNA is TGTGCCAGCAGCAATGTGCAAGGGAACAGATACGCGTATTTT. Protein product: CASSNVQGNRYAYF.

The chain links TRBV2 to TRBJ2-5, with D tentatively TRBD2 (5 bases). The J call may be wrong; the DNA end is better matched by TRBJ2-1. Looked up from germline, CDR1 is SNHLY and CDR2 is FYNNEI. The CDR3 is 14 residues long. CDR3: CASSRDYTQETQFF. CDR3 coding DNA: TGTGCCAGCAGCCGAGACTACACCCAAGAGACCCAGTTCTTC.

The chain couples TRBV10-3 to TRBJ2-1, with TRBD2 matching 7 bases. The tail of the sequence fits TRBJ2-7 better, so the J call may be wrong. The CDR3 length is 14 residues. The germline V gene encodes CDR1 ENHRY and CDR2 SYGVKD. The CDR3 sequence is CAISVGTNFWEQYF. As DNA, the CDR3 is TGTGCCATCAGTGTAGGGACTAACTTCTGGGAGCAGTACTTC.

In nucleotides, the CDR3 is TGTGCCAGCACCGCATCAAGGACACCTCAAGAGACCCAGTACTTC. It is translated as CASTASRTPQETQYF. J is TRBJ2-5 and V is TRBV6-2 or TRBV6-3; possible D gene TRBD1, 5 bases. CDR3 length equals 15 residues. Trimming removed 7 bases at V and 2 bases at J, with 17 bases between. Germline V lookup: CDR1 MNHEY, CDR2 SVGEGT.

In DNA form, the CDR3 reads TGCAGCGTTGGGGACACTGGGGAGACCCAGTACTTC. Translation: CSVGDTGETQYF. This sequence joins TRBV29-1 and TRBJ2-5, with D possibly TRBD1 on 6 matching bases. The V gene's germline CDR1 is SQVTM and CDR2 ANQGSEA. The CDR3 is 12 residues long. V lost 4 bases and J lost 5, with 11 bases in between.

This clonotype was observed a handful of times. The chain couples TRBV29-1 to TRBJ2-3; 10 bases are a match to TRBD2. Germline CDR1 reads SQVTM; CDR2 reads ANQGSEA. Trimming at V came to 8 bases and at J to 9 bases, leaving 14 bases not matched to a gene. The CDR3 covers 14 residues. The CDR3 DNA follows: TGCAGCTGGGGGCTTGGGACTAGCGCGGGGACGCAGTATTTT. Its protein product is CSWGLGTSAGTQYF.

This chain connects TRBV24-1 to TRBJ2-1, with D possibly matching TRBD2 (6 bases). This CDR3 is built from 15 residues. Per germline, CDR1 KGHDR and CDR2 SFDVKD. V was trimmed by 2 bases and J by 8 bases, leaving 15 bases between them. The CDR3 is CATSDSASAFDEQFF. CDR3 nucleotides: TGTGCCACCAGTGATTCTGCTAGCGCCTTCGATGAGCAGTTCTTC.

Regarding this clonotype: A read error may explain this, as a much larger clone is one base away. V gene TRBV6-6 combines with J gene TRBJ2-5; TRBD1 agrees at 7 bases. J lost 2 bases, V lost 6 bases, and 3 bases had no gene match. Germline V gene lookup returns CDR1 MNHNY and CDR2 SVGAGI (reference sequence). The CDR3 extends over 13 amino acids. CDR3 DNA: TGTGCCAGCAGAGGGACAGAACAAGAGACCCAGTACTTC. As protein: CASRGTEQETQYF.

The chain recombines TRBV6-6 with TRBJ2-1, with D maybe TRBD1 (6 bases). The DNA end is more similar to TRBJ2-7, so the J call may be wrong. The CDR3 length is 14 residues. Germline loops: CDR1 MNHNY, CDR2 SVGAGI (reference sequence). Here the CDR3 reads CASWDMPSYNEQYF. CDR3 in DNA: TGTGCCAGCTGGGACATGCCTTCCTACAATGAGCAGTACTTC.

This chain connects TRBV4-2 to TRBJ1-5, with TRBD1 matching 8 bases. The CDR3 is made up of 16 amino acids. With V trimmed by 1 base and J by 3 bases, 5 bases remained unmatched. The germline gives CDR1 LGHNA, CDR2 YNFKEQ. CDR3 protein: CASSQGDRNFNQPQHF. CDR3 nucleotides: TGTGCCAGCAGCCAAGGGGACAGGAACTTCAATCAGCCCCAGCATTTT.

The chain combines TRBV4-1 with TRBJ2-7; D remains ambiguous. The V end was cut by 4 bases, the J end by 3 bases, with 19 bases between. The germline V gene encodes CDR1 MGHRA and CDR2 YSYEKL. The length of the CDR3 is 16 residues. The CDR3 bases are TGCGCCAGCAGCCCCTACCTCGTGGTGGGGAACTACGAGCAGTACTTC. Residues: CASSPYLVVGNYEQYF.

This chain connects TRBV12-3 or TRBV12-4 to TRBJ1-6; 9 bases match TRBD1. The CDR3 length is 16 residues. V lost 2 bases and J lost 6; bases outside the gene matches: 5. In DNA, the CDR3 is TGTGCCAGCAGTTTAAAGGGACAGGGAACTAATTCACCCCTCCACTTT. It specifies CASSLKGQGTNSPLHF.

The chain has TRBV7-9 and TRBJ2-1; the D gene is possibly TRBD1 (7 bases). Deletions cut 0 bases from V and 7 bases from J, with 19 bases between. The CDR3 is made up of 17 amino acids. Germline-derived CDR1 and CDR2 are SEHNR and FQNEAQ (reference sequence). CDR3 sequence: CASSLAVGGGVGNEQFF. The CDR3, as DNA: TGTGCCAGCAGCTTAGCAGTTGGAGGGGGCGTCGGGAATGAGCAGTTCTTC.

The genes are TRBV7-8 and TRBJ2-3; the match to TRBD1 covers 10 bases. The germline V gene encodes CDR1 SGHVS and CDR2 FQNEAQ. The CDR3 extends over 15 amino acids. The trim removed 1 base at V and 14 bases at J, leaving 12 bases unmatched. This CDR3 is CASSLGTGGHRYAYF. As DNA, the CDR3 is TGTGCCAGCAGCTTAGGGACAGGGGGGCACAGATACGCGTATTTT.

The chain recombines TRBV7-2 with TRBJ2-7; 7 bases map to TRBD1. The V gene end was trimmed by 7 bases and the J gene end by 0 bases; junction bases not matched to a gene: 9. There are 15 residues in the CDR3. Germline assignment: CDR1 SGHTA and CDR2 FQGNSA. The CDR3, as DNA: TGTGCCAGCACCCAGACAGGGCCGAGCTCCTACGAGCAGTACTTC. It yields the protein CASTQTGPSSYEQYF.

This clonotype was found many times. The chain links TRBV29-1 to TRBJ2-5; D is unclear. The CDR3 spans 11 residues. CDR1 and CDR2 from the germline V gene are SQVTM and ANQGSEA. Trimming removed 5 bases at V and 2 bases at J, with 6 bases between. The CDR3 DNA reads TGCAGCGTTAAACAGCAAGAGACCCAGTACTTC. This codes for CSVKQQETQYF. The complete variable domain, with remaining parts taken from reference TRBV29-1 and TRBJ2-5, reads SAVISQKPSRDICQRGTSLTIQCQVDSQVTMMFWYRQQPGQSLTLIATANQGSEATYESGFVIDKFPISRPNLTFSTLTVSNMSPEDSSIYLCSVKQQETQYFGPGTRLLVL.

J is TRBJ2-2 and V is TRBV6-2 or TRBV6-3; 7 positions match TRBD2. The germline gives CDR1 MNHEY, CDR2 SVGEGT. This CDR3 has 19 residues. V shed 2 bases, J shed 0 bases, and the junction held 12 bases outside the gene matches. The CDR3 sequence is CASSYSPRASGANTGELFF. Written as DNA, the CDR3 is TGTGCCAGCAGTTACAGTCCACGGGCTAGCGGTGCGAACACCGGGGAGCTGTTTTTT.

This chain uses TRBV3-1 with TRBJ1-2; a weak D match, TRBD1 (5 bases). The CDR3 spans 18 residues. Looked up from germline, CDR1 is LGHDT and CDR2 is YNNKEL (reference sequence). The ends were cut back, 0 bases at V and 2 bases at J, with 19 bases in the middle. CDR3 residues: CASSQDNPKAGLNYGYTF. The CDR3 nucleotides read TGTGCCAGCAGCCAAGATAACCCAAAGGCAGGGCTAAACTATGGCTACACCTTC.

In the case of this clonotype: Just one base apart from a much larger clone, this may be a read error. The rearrangement uses TRBV7-3 and TRBJ2-3; D is undetermined. The CDR3 length is 14 residues. V was clipped by 2 bases and J by 0 bases, with 6 bases between them. The germline CDR1 and CDR2 sequences are SGHTA and FQGTGA. CDR3 sequence (DNA): TGTGCCAGCAGCTTAGAGGCTAGCACAGATACGCAGTATTTT. Its protein is CASSLEASTDTQYF.

The chain combines TRBV20-1 with TRBJ2-1; 13 nucleotides agree with TRBD2. V gave up 2 bases and J gave up 6 bases; unmatched junction bases: 1. There are 14 residues in the CDR3. Germline CDR1 DFQATT, CDR2 SNEGSKA (reference sequence). This CDR3 is CSARRLAGGNEQFF. The CDR3 DNA follows: TGCAGTGCTAGAAGACTAGCGGGAGGCAATGAGCAGTTCTTC.

This chain joins TRBV6-1 and TRBJ2-7; D might be TRBD1 (5 bases). Per germline, CDR1 MNHNS and CDR2 SASEGT. Trimming took 8 bases from V and 0 from J, leaving 8 bases between them. The CDR3 contains 12 residues. This chain's CDR3 is CASEGHSYEQYF. DNA of the CDR3: TGTGCCAGCGAAGGACACTCCTACGAGCAGTACTTC.